These T cell receptor beta chains were read from a single sample in a study of blood T cell repertoires in COVID-19. Only in-frame clones appear in the TCRdb table, and some are missing; sequencing was by immunoSEQ multiplex PCR. The sample lists roughly 180,000 clones, 70% to 90% occurring once. Sequenced material: peripheral blood. All receptors come from a man younger than 35 with acute or convalescent COVID-19. Both conserved end residues are part of each CDR3. D genes are given only for firm matches. The size field is filled for only some rows; it gives once, few, many or a size class.

j_call v_call clone_size d_call cdr3_aa cdr3_nt
TRBJ2-1 TRBV7-2 NA NA CASSYRVSGGLNNEQFF TGTGCCAGCAGCTACCGAGTGTCAGGGGGGTTGAACAATGAGCAGTTCTTC
TRBJ1-5 TRBV19 NA TRBD1 CASSRRGDQPQHF TGTGCCAGTAGCCGCAGGGGGGACCAGCCCCAGCATTTT
TRBJ1-2 TRBV5-8 NA NA CASSLGGGQYGYTF TGTGCCAGCAGCTTGGGGGGTGGACAGTATGGCTACACCTTC
TRBJ2-3 TRBV29-1 NA NA CSFTATSTDTQYF TGCAGCTTTACGGCGACTAGCACAGATACGCAGTATTTT
TRBJ2-5 TRBV9 NA NA CASSVSPTSAGEETQYF TGTGCCAGCAGCGTGAGCCCCACTTCGGCAGGGGAAGAGACCCAGTACTTC
TRBJ1-1 TRBV3-1/TRBV3-2 NA TRBD1 CASVQGGMNTEAFF TGTGCCAGCGTACAGGGGGGGATGAACACTGAAGCTTTCTTT
TRBJ1-2 TRBV7-2 NA NA CASSLGRVDGYTF TGTGCCAGCAGCTTAGGCAGGGTTGATGGCTACACCTTC
TRBJ1-1 TRBV19 once NA CASSGQLEAFF TGTGCCAGTAGTGGACAGCTTGAAGCTTTCTTT
TRBJ1-5 TRBV19 few NA CAISPGVYQPQHF TGTGCCATCTCACCAGGGGTATATCAGCCCCAGCATTTT
TRBJ2-2 TRBV4-1 NA NA CASSQDGAGGTGELFF TGCGCCAGCAGCCAAGATGGGGCAGGGGGGACCGGGGAGCTGTTTTTT
TRBJ1-5 TRBV19 NA NA CASSTAGGNQPQHF TGTGCCAGTAGTACCGCCGGGGGGAATCAGCCCCAGCATTTT
TRBJ2-3 TRBV29-1 NA TRBD2 CSVTSGVPTDTQYF TGCAGCGTTACTAGCGGGGTTCCCACAGATACGCAGTATTTT
TRBJ2-3 TRBV28 few TRBD2 CASRGAGPDTQYF TGTGCCAGCAGAGGAGCGGGACCAGATACGCAGTATTTT
TRBJ1-6 TRBV27 NA TRBD1 CASSLRPGTGVSYRNSPLHF TGTGCCAGCAGTTTACGACCCGGGACAGGGGTATCCTATCGGAATTCACCCCTCCACTTT
TRBJ1-3 TRBV7-2 NA TRBD1 CASSKLPRTGTGNTIYF TGTGCCAGCAGCAAATTACCCAGGACAGGGACCGGAAACACCATATATTTT
TRBJ2-1 TRBV6-1 NA NA CASSEWSTNNEQFF TGTGCCAGCAGTGAATGGAGTACAAACAATGAGCAGTTCTTC
TRBJ2-7 TRBV2 NA NA CVVQGGKSSYEQYF TGTGTCGTCCAGGGTGGAAAAAGCTCCTACGAGCAGTACTTC
TRBJ2-1 TRBV7-2 NA NA CASRGHNEQFF TGTGCCAGCCGAGGGCACAATGAGCAGTTCTTC
TRBJ1-6 TRBV27 NA NA CASSTGLAPLHF TGTGCCAGCAGTACGGGACTCGCCCCCCTCCACTTT
TRBJ2-3 TRBV19 once NA CASSIWSGSTDTQYF TGTGCCAGTAGTATATGGTCAGGCAGCACAGATACGCAGTATTTT
TRBJ1-1 TRBV9 NA NA CASSVAQGRTEAFF TGTGCCAGCAGCGTAGCCCAGGGTCGAACTGAAGCTTTCTTT
TRBJ1-1 TRBV3-1/TRBV3-2 NA TRBD1 CASSQVTRGTGSAAFF TGTGCCAGCAGCCAAGTAACTCGGGGGACAGGGTCGGCAGCTTTCTTT
TRBJ1-2 TRBV21-1 few NA CASSKCTADIDYGYTF TGTGCCAGCAGCAAATGTACAGCGGATATAGACTATGGCTACACCTTC
TRBJ1-3 TRBV4-1 NA TRBD1 CASSPSPDRPSGNTIYF TGCGCCAGCAGTCCGTCCCCGGACAGGCCCTCTGGAAACACCATATATTTT
TRBJ2-3 TRBV6-4 NA NA CASSEQGGGDTQYF TGTGCCAGCAGCGAACAGGGTGGAGGAGATACGCAGTATTTT
TRBJ1-2 TRBV27 NA NA CASRASGVSANYGYTF TGTGCCAGCCGCGCCTCCGGGGTTTCTGCGAACTATGGCTACACCTTC
TRBJ1-4 TRBV30 NA NA CARGTTTNEKLFF TGTGCCCGCGGGACGACAACTAATGAAAAACTGTTTTTT
TRBJ2-3 TRBV5-4 NA TRBD2 CASTTSGGLSTDTQYF TGTGCCAGCACGACTAGCGGGGGCCTTAGCACAGATACGCAGTATTTT
TRBJ2-6 TRBV28 NA NA CASSLNAVSASGANVLTF TGTGCCAGCAGTTTAAATGCGGTCAGTGCCTCTGGGGCCAACGTCCTGACTTTC
TRBJ1-1 TRBV10-3 NA NA CAISESQDLNTEAFF TGTGCCATCAGTGAGTCTCAGGACTTGAACACTGAAGCTTTCTTT
TRBJ1-4 TRBV3-1/TRBV3-2 few TRBD1 CASSQRLLTGGNEKLFF TGTGCCAGCAGCCAACGCCTCCTTACAGGGGGTAATGAAAAACTGTTTTTT
TRBJ2-1 TRBV5-1 NA NA CASSLAVAANEQFF TGCGCCAGCAGCCTGGCGGTTGCGGCCAATGAGCAGTTCTTC
TRBJ2-2 TRBV7-8 NA TRBD1 CASSLNRGLGTGELFF TGTGCCAGCAGCTTAAACAGGGGGTTGGGGACCGGGGAGCTGTTTTTT
TRBJ1-2 TRBV12-3/TRBV12-4 NA NA CASSTGSGGYTF TGTGCCAGCAGTACCGGTTCCGGGGGCTACACCTTC
TRBJ2-3 TRBV7-9 NA NA CASSPPGSTDTQYF TGTGCCAGCAGCCCCCCCGGGAGCACAGATACGCAGTATTTT
TRBJ1-1 TRBV9 NA NA CASSPSGWGNTEAFF TGTGCCAGCAGCCCCAGCGGGTGGGGGAACACTGAAGCTTTCTTT
TRBJ1-4 TRBV19 NA TRBD1 CASSIGQGDEKLFF TGTGCCAGTAGTATCGGACAGGGAGATGAAAAACTGTTTTTT
TRBJ1-1 TRBV18 NA TRBD1 CASSPERQGSDTEAFF TGTGCCAGCTCACCAGAACGACAGGGATCGGACACTGAAGCTTTCTTT
TRBJ1-5 TRBV6-1 few NA CASSEGQPNQPQHF TGTGCCAGCAGTGAAGGACAGCCCAATCAGCCCCAGCATTTT
TRBJ1-3 TRBV4-2 NA NA CASSRGEGGSGNTIYF TGTGCCAGCAGCCGGGGGGAGGGAGGCTCTGGAAACACCATATATTTT
TRBJ2-7 TRBV3-1/TRBV3-2 NA NA CASSQSGQGTEQYF TGTGCCAGCAGCCAGTCGGGACAAGGGACCGAGCAGTACTTC
TRBJ2-5 TRBV5-1 NA NA CASTGGGFQETQYF TGCGCCAGCACGGGGGGCGGGTTCCAAGAGACCCAGTACTTC